These T cell receptor beta chains were read from a single sample in a study of T cell repertoires in cytomegalovirus infection. TCRdb recomputed calls from the reads with MiXCR, one row per CDR3 protein. The data show fewer than 200,000 distinct CDR3 sequences, roughly 9.8% seen once. Sequences were obtained from PBMCs. Receptors were obtained from a human donor in good health (CMV status not recorded). Some clones in this sample may be carry-over from other donors' samples. The CDR3 runs from the conserved cysteine through the conserved F or W. The D gene is left open where the match is weak. Clone size, where shown, is once, few, many, or a class for clones that have expanded.

D: -; J: TRBJ1-2; size: -; V: TRBV19; CDR3: CASSFRDTNYNYGYTF; DNA: TGTGCCAGTAGCTTCCGGGACACCAACTACAACTATGGCTACACCTTC
D: TRBD2; J: TRBJ2-5; size: few; V: TRBV30; CDR3: CAWAPLAVQETQYF; DNA: TGTGCCTGGGCCCCACTAGCGGTTCAAGAGACCCAGTACTTC
D: TRBD1; J: TRBJ1-5; size: many; V: TRBV12-3/TRBV12-4; CDR3: CASSRDSLNQPQHF; DNA: TGTGCCAGCAGCCGGGACAGTCTAAATCAGCCCCAGCATTTT
D: -; J: TRBJ2-7; size: many; V: TRBV4-3; CDR3: CASSQDRAWGSEQYF; DNA: TGCGCCAGCAGCCAAGACAGAGCCTGGGGCAGCGAGCAGTACTTC
D: TRBD1; J: TRBJ1-1; size: many; V: TRBV20-1; CDR3: CSAGTGGITEAFF; DNA: TGCAGTGCCGGGACAGGGGGTATAACTGAAGCTTTCTTT
D: TRBD2; J: TRBJ2-1; size: many; V: TRBV7-9; CDR3: CASSLGGLTYNEQFF; DNA: TGTGCCAGCAGCTTGGGAGGGCTGACCTACAATGAGCAGTTCTTC
D: -; J: TRBJ2-5; size: many; V: TRBV4-3; CDR3: CASSQDKGRETQYF; DNA: TGCGCCAGCAGCCAAGATAAGGGGAGGGAGACCCAGTACTTC
D: -; J: TRBJ1-2; size: once; V: TRBV28; CDR3: CANSRGYDVNGYTF; DNA: TGTGCCAATTCACGGGGGTACGATGTGAATGGCTACACCTTC
D: -; J: TRBJ1-4; size: many; V: TRBV28; CDR3: CASSSVLTNEKLFF; DNA: TGTGCCAGCAGCTCCGTGCTGACTAATGAAAAACTGTTTTTT
D: -; J: TRBJ2-7; size: many; V: TRBV20-1; CDR3: CSAGRHTSNYEQYF; DNA: TGCAGTGCGGGGAGACACACATCAAACTACGAGCAGTACTTC
D: -; J: TRBJ1-5; size: few; V: TRBV19; CDR3: CASSMWEGAPNQPQHF; DNA: TGTGCCAGTAGTATGTGGGAAGGCGCCCCAAATCAGCCCCAGCATTTT
D: TRBD1; J: TRBJ1-1; size: many; V: TRBV7-2; CDR3: CASTRQGTNTEAFF; DNA: TGTGCCAGCACCAGACAGGGAACGAACACTGAAGCTTTCTTT
D: -; J: TRBJ2-1; size: -; V: TRBV29-1; CDR3: CSVEANYNEQFF; DNA: TGCAGCGTTGAAGCTAACTACAATGAGCAGTTCTTC
D: TRBD2; J: TRBJ2-7; size: -; V: TRBV18; CDR3: CASSPVVLAGVHEQYF; DNA: TGTGCCAGCTCACCTGTAGTACTAGCGGGGGTCCACGAGCAGTACTTC
D: -; J: TRBJ1-1; size: many; V: TRBV7-2; CDR3: CASSRMNTEAFF; DNA: TGTGCCAGCAGCCGTATGAACACTGAAGCTTTCTTT
D: TRBD1; J: TRBJ2-6; size: many; V: TRBV28; CDR3: CASNPGGDSGANVLTF; DNA: TGTGCCAGCAACCCAGGGGGCGACTCTGGGGCCAACGTCCTGACTTTC
D: -; J: TRBJ1-1; size: many; V: TRBV6-2/TRBV6-3; CDR3: CASSFRENTEAFF; DNA: TGTGCCAGCAGTTTCAGGGAGAACACTGAAGCTTTCTTT
D: -; J: TRBJ2-1; size: many; V: TRBV7-2; CDR3: CASSLEGGRGGSSYNEQFF; DNA: TGTGCCAGCAGCTTAGAGGGGGGGCGGGGCGGAAGCTCCTACAATGAGCAGTTCTTC
D: TRBD1; J: TRBJ1-3; size: few; V: TRBV28; CDR3: CASSLPGQGSGNTIYF; DNA: TGTGCCAGCAGTTTACCGGGACAGGGCTCTGGAAACACCATATATTTT
D: -; J: TRBJ2-6; size: many; V: TRBV6-1; CDR3: CASRSGRASGANVLTF; DNA: TGTGCCAGCAGATCTGGAAGAGCCTCTGGGGCCAACGTCCTGACTTTC
D: -; J: TRBJ1-1; size: many; V: TRBV7-2; CDR3: CASSLPQNTEAFF; DNA: TGTGCCAGCAGCTTACCACAGAACACTGAAGCTTTCTTT
D: -; J: TRBJ1-6; size: few; V: TRBV20-1; CDR3: CSAENSEARNSPLHF; DNA: TGCAGTGCTGAGAACTCAGAGGCCAGGAATTCACCCCTCCACTTT
D: TRBD1; J: TRBJ2-7; size: many; V: TRBV12-3/TRBV12-4; CDR3: CASSLWGTGSSYEQYF; DNA: TGTGCCAGCAGTTTATGGGGGACAGGGAGCTCCTACGAGCAGTACTTC
D: TRBD1; J: TRBJ1-5; size: few; V: TRBV28; CDR3: CASSFFGQVMAQHF; DNA: TGTGCCAGCAGTTTTTTCGGACAGGTTATGGCCCAGCATTTT
D: -; J: TRBJ2-5; size: many; V: TRBV7-8; CDR3: CASSLAYGGEETQYF; DNA: TGTGCCAGCAGCTTAGCGTACGGGGGAGAAGAGACCCAGTACTTC
D: TRBD1; J: TRBJ2-7; size: few; V: TRBV12-3/TRBV12-4; CDR3: CASSWRTGVSYEQYF; DNA: TGTGCCAGCAGTTGGAGGACAGGTGTCTCCTACGAGCAGTACTTC
D: TRBD2; J: TRBJ2-3; size: many; V: TRBV15; CDR3: CATSRDRLAGVKDTQYF; DNA: TGTGCCACCAGCAGAGATCGCCTAGCGGGAGTTAAAGATACGCAGTATTTT
D: -; J: TRBJ2-3; size: many; V: TRBV7-2; CDR3: CASSSISADTQYF; DNA: TGTGCCAGCAGCTCTATCAGTGCAGATACGCAGTATTTT
D: -; J: TRBJ1-5; size: many; V: TRBV28; CDR3: CASNLLADSNQPQHF; DNA: TGTGCCAGCAATTTACTAGCAGATAGCAATCAGCCCCAGCATTTT
D: -; J: TRBJ2-3; size: many; V: TRBV11-3; CDR3: CASSLMGGADTQYF; DNA: TGTGCCAGCAGCTTAATGGGGGGTGCAGATACGCAGTATTTT
D: TRBD2; J: TRBJ2-2; size: -; V: TRBV28; CDR3: CASSLWGSGRTGGELFF; DNA: TGTGCCAGCAGTTTATGGGGGAGCGGGAGAACCGGCGGGGAGCTGTTTTTT